This paragraph covers one T cell receptor (beta chain) sequence. Its recognized antigen is unknown. Base quality data are lacking; no much larger clone is found one base away. Genomic DNA extracted from peripheral blood, rather than sorted cells or RNA, was used as the source for amplification of TCR beta rearrangements. The sample belongs to a study of T cell repertoires in aging, cancer and after chemotherapy (dated by TCRdb to about 2019). Notes on the research overall: The donors fell into six age groups ranging from 30 or younger to 70 or older, and each group had at least three individuals. The complete dataset included some 9 million TCR reads. In the hematological group, the paired samples taken before and after chemotherapy came from chronic lymphocytic leukemia patients who were treated with regimens based on fludarabine or bendamustine. Peripheral blood TCR beta repertoires from healthy donors and cancer patients were profiled to examine immunoaging and T cell reconstitution after chemotherapy. The cohort comprised around 220 cancer patients, roughly 94 with hematological and 110 to 130 with solid cancers, plus 95 healthy donors as a reference group.

Between the V and J ends, shortened by 6 bases and 0 bases respectively, the junction contains 9 bases. The CDR3 runs 14 amino acids, cysteine and phenylalanine included. Of all the DNA, just the CDR3 is kept, 42 bases in frame from base 1. Using a mixed TRB-A/B primer pool, multiplex touch-down PCR amplified rearranged TRB sequences covering the V, D and J segments. Illumina adapters and sample indices were added to the amplicons in two consecutive PCR reactions performed with Phusion HS II polymerase. Amplicons were gel-purified using the NucleoSpin Gel and PCR Clean-up kit and were subsequently checked with Qubit and an Agilent 2100 Bioanalyzer. Libraries were sequenced on an Illumina MiSeq using 600-cycle, single-indexed, paired-end runs. From the authors' description of their analysis: MiXCR versions 2.12 and 3.0.5 were used to process the TRB sequences. Each unique CDR3 nucleotide sequence counted as one clone, and only productive sequences with at least two reads were retained. Repertoire metrics included Shannon diversity, evenness, clonality (one minus evenness), and alpha-parameterized diversity profiles from alpha 0 to 5. The IGoR algorithm was used to calculate generation probabilities of clones in the paired pre- and post-chemotherapy samples. In-frame beta chains were kept once TCRdb had trimmed the public reads at Q25 with fastp and called clones with MiXCR. Every entry covers one CDR3 protein and lists the most common genes and DNA from its rows. Here the V and J calls rest on TCRdb's processing, not on the authors' analysis. The sample includes some 2,900 distinct CDR3 sequences, with about half observed a single time. The top ten hold around 7.6% of the sample.

The paper's findings and limits, for the study overall: The authors noted that the repertoire data do not allow conclusions about immunological memory after chemotherapy. Declining TCR diversity with age in healthy donors was mainly explained by loss of richness; in cancer patients, loss of evenness also contributed. Hematological cancer patients had lymphoid organ infiltration, which may itself impair thymic emigration or peripheral T cell expansion. In both cancer cohorts, the median generation probability rose over the chemotherapy interval, which suggests that the repertoire was reconstituted through rebound thymic output. Compared with age-matched healthy donors, untreated patients with either hematological or solid cancers had significantly lower TCR diversity in the blood along with higher clonality.

The sequence came from a human donor with a blood cancer. What was sequenced was blood. The chain uses TRBV12-3 or TRBV12-4 and TRBJ2-1; no D gene can be assigned with confidence. The DNA is as follows: TGTGCCAGCAGCCCTAGTGGCTCCTACAATGAGCAGTTCTTC. This translates into CASSPSGSYNEQFF.